The next 20 T cell receptor beta chains were all read from a single sample in a study of blood T cells in healthy people across ages. The use of a sample-barcoded 5' primer and a J-beta primer mix characterized a second PCR of about 7 to 12 cycles. TCRdb re-called the 5' RACE reads with MiXCR, one entry per CDR3 protein. This table has 550,000 to 600,000 distinct CDR3 sequences, roughly 43% appearing once. Sequencing input: blood. These receptors originate from a man older than 75 in good health.

This chain uses TRBV5-1 with TRBJ1-2; D not certain. This CDR3 spans 13 amino acids. V was trimmed by 5 bases and J by 0 bases, leaving 8 bases between them. Germline V CDR1 and CDR2: SGHRS, YFSETQ. The CDR3 DNA sequence: TGCGCCAGCAGGGACGGCGCTAACTATGGCTACACCTTC. It encodes CASRDGANYGYTF.

The V and J genes are TRBV29-1 and TRBJ2-7, with D perhaps given as TRBD1 or TRBD2 (5 bases each). Germline CDR1 reads SQVTM; CDR2 reads ANQGSEA. V was shortened by 0 bases and J by 3 bases, with 33 bases between the two germline ends. This CDR3 is 21 amino acids long. In DNA, the CDR3 is TGCAGCGTTGAAGATCGAATTTTCTTGTTTGGGGGATATTACATTTTCTACGAGCAGTACTTC. It codes for CSVEDRIFLFGGYYIFYEQYF.

This clonotype has only a few counts. The chain joins TRBV27 to TRBJ2-1, with D perhaps matching TRBD2 (5 bases). Germline CDR1 and CDR2: MNHEY and SMNVEV (reference sequence). The CDR3 covers 13 residues. Trimming removed 5 bases from V and 15 bases from J, with 20 bases in between. CDR3 coding DNA: TGTGCCAGCAGTCCCAATTTCGAGGGAGATGGGTTCTTC. As protein: CASSPNFEGDGFF.

This clonotype was observed a handful of times. The rearrangement uses TRBV12-3 or TRBV12-4 and TRBJ1-1; D not certain. Trimming removed 2 bases from V and 0 bases from J, with 7 bases in between. This CDR3 has 14 residues. The CDR3 sequence is CASSLSQMNTEAFF. CDR3 nucleotide sequence: TGTGCCAGCAGTTTATCGCAGATGAACACTGAAGCTTTCTTT.

This chain links TRBV9 with TRBJ2-1; 9 nucleotides agree with TRBD1. The CDR3 is made up of 16 amino acids. Per germline, CDR1 SGDLS and CDR2 YYNGEE. The junction had 12 bases not matched to a gene; V was cut back by 3 bases and J by 8 bases. The CDR3 reads CASSALPGQGFYEQFF. CDR3 sequence (DNA): TGTGCCAGCAGCGCCCTACCGGGACAGGGATTCTATGAGCAGTTCTTC.

This clonotype was seen more than once but under ten times. The chain uses TRBV5-1 and TRBJ2-5; D unresolved. CDR3 length equals 13 residues. Germline V gene sequence: CDR1 SGHRS, CDR2 YFSETQ. Deletions cut 4 bases from V and 11 bases from J, with 18 bases between. The CDR3 here is CASSPTPTDRQYF. The CDR3 DNA reads as TGCGCCAGCAGCCCGACCCCGACCGATCGGCAGTACTTC. Together with reference TRBV5-1 and TRBJ2-5, the CDR3 gives the full variable domain: KAGVTQTPRYLIKTRGQQVTLSCSPISGHRSVSWYQQTPGQGLQFLFEYFSETQRNKGNFPGRFSGRQFSNSRSEMNVSTLELGDSALYLCASSPTPTDRQYFGPGTRLLVL.

The chain employs TRBV6-1 and TRBJ2-1, with D tentatively TRBD2 (5 bases). Germline lookup yields CDR1 MNHNS and CDR2 SASEGT. The CDR3 totals 18 residues. V lost 5 bases and J lost 9, with 29 bases in between. CDR3 DNA sequence: TGTGCCAGCAGTCGGGCACGGAACAGCGGCCCTGGGGTCGGTGAGCAGTTCTTC. It is translated as CASSRARNSGPGVGEQFF.

CDR3 residues: CASSREASNSPLHF. CDR3 bases: TGCGCCAGCAGCCGGGAGGCATCTAATTCACCCCTCCACTTT. The chain links TRBV4-3 to TRBJ1-6; unclear D gene. Trimming took 4 bases from V and 6 from J, leaving 10 bases between them. CDR1 is LGHNA and CDR2 is YSLEER in the germline V gene. This CDR3 has 14 residues.

This clonotype has only a few counts. V and J are TRBV20-1 and TRBJ2-1; D is perhaps TRBD2 (7 bases). Trimming took off 3 bases at V and 2 bases at J, with 17 bases between the two ends. Per the germline V gene, CDR1 is DFQATT and CDR2 is SNEGSKA (reference sequence). The CDR3 loop spans 16 amino acids. The CDR3 loop reads CSARGGGGATYNEQFF. DNA of the CDR3: TGCAGTGCTAGGGGTGGTGGGGGGGCCACCTACAATGAGCAGTTCTTC.

This clonotype was found many times. The V gene is TRBV6-6, the J gene TRBJ2-5, with D possibly TRBD1 on 5 matching bases. Germline V CDR1 and CDR2: MNHNY, SVGAGI (reference sequence). The V end was cut by 11 bases, the J end by 4 bases, with 23 bases between. The length of the CDR3 is 15 residues. The CDR3 DNA reads TGTGCCGCCCAGAAGGGGCCTACTCCGGGAGAGACCCAGTACTTC. Translating it yields CAAQKGPTPGETQYF.

This clonotype was recorded only once. V gene TRBV6-5 combines with J gene TRBJ2-1; 8 positions agree with TRBD1. Unmatched junction bases numbered 3, after V lost 2 bases and J lost 6 bases. The germline CDR1 and CDR2 sequences are MNHEY and SVGAGI. This CDR3 has 14 residues. CDR3 amino acids: CASSYTTGANEQFF. The CDR3 DNA reads TGTGCCAGCAGTTACACGACAGGGGCCAATGAGCAGTTCTTC.

The rearrangement joins TRBV4-1 to TRBJ2-7; TRBD1 matches 8 bases. V lost 1 base and J lost 2; bases outside the gene matches: 7. Germline lookup yields CDR1 MGHRA and CDR2 YSYEKL. The CDR3 contains 16 residues. For the CDR3, the DNA is TGCGCCAGCAGCCAAGGACAGGGGACAGCTGCCTACGAGCAGTACTTC. Its translation is CASSQGQGTAAYEQYF.

The V call is TRBV7-9, the J call TRBJ2-1; D is possibly TRBD2 (6 bases). The germline V and J ends were trimmed by 2 bases and 3 bases, with 17 bases remaining between them. The germline V gene has CDR1 SEHNR and CDR2 FQNEAQ (reference sequence). CDR3 length: 17 residues. The CDR3 loop reads CASSLPRRGPDYNEQFF. The CDR3 DNA follows: TGTGCCAGCAGCTTACCGCGGAGGGGTCCCGACTACAATGAGCAGTTCTTC.

This sequence joins TRBV2 and TRBJ1-2, with a weak D call TRBD1 (5 bases). Trimming cost V 10 bases and J 5 bases, with 17 bases left between them. CDR3 size: 13 residues. Looked up from germline, CDR1 is SNHLY and CDR2 is FYNNEI. For the CDR3, the DNA is TGTGCCACCAAGCCTGAGGACAATTATGGCTACACCTTC. Translated: CATKPEDNYGYTF.

The genes are TRBV6-6 and TRBJ2-2; D may match TRBD1 or TRBD2 (5 bases each). This CDR3 has 16 residues. Between the trimmed V and J ends, which lost 2 bases and 11 bases, there was a span of 21 bases. Germline-derived CDR1 and CDR2 are MNHNY and SVGAGI (reference sequence). CDR3 protein: CASSYPGVTWGGELFF. The CDR3 DNA is TGTGCCAGCAGTTACCCCGGGGTGACCTGGGGCGGAGAGCTGTTTTTT.

The chain links TRBV6-1 to TRBJ1-2; D is unresolved. The length of the CDR3 is 12 residues. Deletions cut 10 bases from V and 2 bases from J, with 11 bases between. Germline CDR1 MNHNS, CDR2 SASEGT. The CDR3 loop reads CATEGRNYGYTF. In DNA form, the CDR3 reads TGTGCCACCGAGGGCAGGAACTATGGCTACACCTTC.

CDR3 residues: CASSPRTLRGEQFF. For the CDR3, the DNA is TGTGCCAGCAGCCCGAGGACGCTCCGGGGAGAGCAGTTCTTC. The gene calls are TRBV7-2 and TRBJ2-1, with D possibly being TRBD2 (5 bases). Germline lookup yields CDR1 SGHTA and CDR2 FQGNSA. This CDR3 has 14 residues. Between the trimmed V and J ends, which lost 5 bases and 10 bases, there was a span of 18 bases.

V is TRBV20-1 and J is TRBJ2-4; 10 positions match TRBD2. V dropped 6 bases and J dropped 6; count of bases not matched to a gene: 11. The CDR3 consists of 15 residues. The germline V gene has CDR1 DFQATT and CDR2 SNEGSKA (reference sequence). The CDR3 reads CSASSGTSATNIQYF. CDR3 nucleotides: TGCAGTGCGTCGTCCGGGACTAGCGCGACAAACATTCAGTACTTC.

In this sample, this clonotype turned up a few times. The rearrangement uses TRBV29-1 and TRBJ1-1; 7 positions match TRBD1. Looked up from germline, CDR1 is SQVTM and CDR2 is ANQGSEA. The CDR3 length is 13 residues. The ends lost 7 bases at V and 0 bases at J; junction bases unmatched: 5. Written as DNA, the CDR3 is TGCAGCGCCTCACAGGGGATGAACACTGAAGCTTTCTTT. Translating gives CSASQGMNTEAFF.

The DNA for the CDR3 is TGTGCCAGCACCGTAGGGAGGGATACTGAAGCTTTCTTT. Translated, it gives CASTVGRDTEAFF. The chain joins TRBV7-2 to TRBJ1-1; D unclear. Trimming left V 7 bases short and J 5 bases short, with 14 bases between. The CDR3 contains 13 residues. CDR1 and CDR2 from the germline V gene are SGHTA and FQGNSA.